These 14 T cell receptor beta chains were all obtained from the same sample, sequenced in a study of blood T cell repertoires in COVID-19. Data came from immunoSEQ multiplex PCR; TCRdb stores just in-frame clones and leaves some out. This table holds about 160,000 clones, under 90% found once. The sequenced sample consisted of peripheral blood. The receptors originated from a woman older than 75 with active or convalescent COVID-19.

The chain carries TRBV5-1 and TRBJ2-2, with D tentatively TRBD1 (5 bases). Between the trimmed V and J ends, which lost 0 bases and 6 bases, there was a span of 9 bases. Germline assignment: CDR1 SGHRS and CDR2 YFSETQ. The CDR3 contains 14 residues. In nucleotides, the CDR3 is TGCGCCAGCAGCTTGGCCCTAGGGGCCGGGGAGCTGTTTTTT. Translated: CASSLALGAGELFF.

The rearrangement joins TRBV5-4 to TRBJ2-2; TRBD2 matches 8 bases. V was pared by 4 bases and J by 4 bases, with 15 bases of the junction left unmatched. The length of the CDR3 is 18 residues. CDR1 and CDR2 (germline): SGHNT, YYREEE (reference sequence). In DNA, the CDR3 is TGTGCCAGCAGCCCCCCGGGTCAAGCGGGAGTGGTCACCGGGGAGCTGTTTTTT. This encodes CASSPPGQAGVVTGELFF.

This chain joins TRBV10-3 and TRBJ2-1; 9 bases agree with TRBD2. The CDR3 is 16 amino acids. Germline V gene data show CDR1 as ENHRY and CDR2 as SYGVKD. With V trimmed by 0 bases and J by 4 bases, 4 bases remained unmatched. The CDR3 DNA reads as TGTGCCATCAGTGAGTCGCGTAGCGGGAGTTACAATGAGCAGTTCTTC. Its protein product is CAISESRSGSYNEQFF.

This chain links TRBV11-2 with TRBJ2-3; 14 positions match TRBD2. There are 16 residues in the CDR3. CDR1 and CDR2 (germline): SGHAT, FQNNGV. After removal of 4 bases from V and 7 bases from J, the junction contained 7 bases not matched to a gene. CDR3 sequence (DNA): TGTGCCAGCAGCTATCGGACTAGCGGGAGGTTGTATACGCAGTATTTT. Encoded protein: CASSYRTSGRLYTQYF.

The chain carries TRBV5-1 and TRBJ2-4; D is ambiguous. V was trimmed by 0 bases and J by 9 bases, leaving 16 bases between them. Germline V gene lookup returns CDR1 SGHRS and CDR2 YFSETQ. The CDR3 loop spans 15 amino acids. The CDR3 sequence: CASSLAPQPAGIQYF. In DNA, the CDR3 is TGCGCCAGCAGCTTGGCCCCGCAGCCCGCAGGCATTCAGTACTTC.

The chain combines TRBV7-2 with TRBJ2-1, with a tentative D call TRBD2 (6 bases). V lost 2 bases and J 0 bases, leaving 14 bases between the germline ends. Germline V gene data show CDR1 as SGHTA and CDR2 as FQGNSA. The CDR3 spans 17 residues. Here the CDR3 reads CASSLSSRLGSYNEQFF. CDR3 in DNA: TGTGCCAGCAGCTTATCATCGAGACTAGGCTCCTACAATGAGCAGTTCTTC.

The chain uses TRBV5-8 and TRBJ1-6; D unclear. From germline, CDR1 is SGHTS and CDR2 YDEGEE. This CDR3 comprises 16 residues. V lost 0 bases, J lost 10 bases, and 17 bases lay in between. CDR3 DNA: TGTGCCAGCAGCTTGGCGGTCGGACCGGGATCGTCACCCCTCCACTTT. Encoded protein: CASSLAVGPGSSPLHF.

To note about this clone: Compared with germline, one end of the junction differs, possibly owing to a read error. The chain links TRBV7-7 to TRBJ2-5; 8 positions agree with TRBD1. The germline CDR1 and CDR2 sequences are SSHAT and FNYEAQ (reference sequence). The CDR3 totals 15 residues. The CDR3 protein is CASSQPGQGQETQYF. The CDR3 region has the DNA TGTGCTAGCAGCCAACCAGGACAGGGACAAGAGACCCAGTACTTC. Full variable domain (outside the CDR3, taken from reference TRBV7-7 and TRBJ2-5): GAGVSQSPRYKVTKRGQDVTLRCDPISSHATLYWYQQALGQGPEFLTYFNYEAQPDKSGLPSDRFSAERPEGSISTLTIQRTEQRDSAMYRCASSQPGQGQETQYFGPGTRLLVL.

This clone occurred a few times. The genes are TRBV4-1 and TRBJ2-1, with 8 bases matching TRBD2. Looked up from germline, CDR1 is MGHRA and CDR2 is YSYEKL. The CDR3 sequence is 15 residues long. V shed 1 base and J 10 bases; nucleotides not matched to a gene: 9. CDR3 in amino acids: CASSQAGTRSGEQFF. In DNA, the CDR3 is TGCGCCAGCAGCCAAGCCGGGACTAGATCTGGCGAGCAGTTCTTC.

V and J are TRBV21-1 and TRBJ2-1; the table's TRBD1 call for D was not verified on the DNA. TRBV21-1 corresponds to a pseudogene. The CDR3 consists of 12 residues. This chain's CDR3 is CASSPRQDRGFF. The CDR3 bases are TGTGCCAGCAGCCCCCGACAGGATCGGGGTTTCTTC.

The CDR3 DNA sequence: TGTGCCAGCAGTTACCGGGGGGCTTCTACAAATGAGCAGTTCTTC. It specifies CASSYRGASTNEQFF. This rearrangement joins TRBV6-5 to TRBJ2-1, with D perhaps TRBD2 (7 bases). The CDR3 runs to 15 residues. Germline lookup yields CDR1 MNHEY and CDR2 SVGAGI. V lost 2 bases and J lost 7, with 15 bases in between.

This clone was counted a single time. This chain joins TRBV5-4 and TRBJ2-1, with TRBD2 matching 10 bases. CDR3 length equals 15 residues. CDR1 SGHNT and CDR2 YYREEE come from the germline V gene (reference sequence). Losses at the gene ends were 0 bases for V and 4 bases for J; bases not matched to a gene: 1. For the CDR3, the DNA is TGTGCCAGCAGCTTGGGGACTAGCGGATACAATGAGCAGTTCTTC. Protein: CASSLGTSGYNEQFF.

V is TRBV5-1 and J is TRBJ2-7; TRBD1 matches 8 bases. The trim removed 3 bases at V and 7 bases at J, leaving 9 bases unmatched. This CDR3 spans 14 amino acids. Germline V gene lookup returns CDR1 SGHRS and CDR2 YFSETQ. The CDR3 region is CASSSGQAQTEQYF. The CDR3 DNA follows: TGCGCCAGCAGCTCGGGACAGGCCCAGACGGAGCAGTACTTC. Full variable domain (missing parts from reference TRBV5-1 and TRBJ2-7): KAGVTQTPRYLIKTRGQQVTLSCSPISGHRSVSWYQQTPGQGLQFLFEYFSETQRNKGNFPGRFSGRQFSNSRSEMNVSTLELGDSALYLCASSSGQAQTEQYFGPGTRLTVT.

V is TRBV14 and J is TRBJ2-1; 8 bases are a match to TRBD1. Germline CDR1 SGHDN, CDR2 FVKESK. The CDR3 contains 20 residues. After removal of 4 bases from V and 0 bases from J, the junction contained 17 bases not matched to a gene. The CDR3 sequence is CASSRNFRIGTGSSYNEQFF. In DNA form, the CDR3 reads TGTGCCAGCAGCCGTAATTTCCGTATAGGGACAGGTAGCTCCTACAATGAGCAGTTCTTC.